The clone carrying this T cell receptor (beta chain) showed up just a few times. Its target is not known. These data belong to a study of cytomegalovirus exposure and HLA in healthy donors. Amplification used 60 Vbeta primers and 13 Jbeta primers. Sequencing used immunoSEQ multiplex PCR; TCRdb keeps in-frame clones, though not all of them. Of around 130,000 clones listed, around 8.5% are singletons. Looked up from germline, CDR1 is SGHAT and CDR2 is FQNNGV. J gave up 5 bases and V 5 bases, and 14 bases lay outside the gene matches. The CDR3 totals 16 residues. General study points: Previous analysis showed most TCR beta V segments were productive about 90% or about 30% of the time. A later analysis revealed that TCR association rates differed between HLA loci, peaking at DRB1 and bottoming out at HLA-C.

Sample: PBMCs. The V and J genes are TRBV11-2 and TRBJ2-5, with TRBD1 identical over 7 bases. This receptor was identified in a man aged 35-49 years in good health and CMV-seronegative. CDR3 region: CASSLTGEGPLETQYF. CDR3 DNA sequence: TGTGCCAGCAGCCTCACAGGGGAAGGGCCTTTGGAGACCCAGTACTTC. Full variable domain (missing parts from reference TRBV11-2 and TRBJ2-5): EAGVAQSPRYKIIEKRQSVAFWCNPISGHATLYWYQQILGQGPKLLIQFQNNGVVDDSQLPKDRFSAERLKGVDSTLKIQPAKLEDSAVYLCASSLTGEGPLETQYFGPGTRLLVL.